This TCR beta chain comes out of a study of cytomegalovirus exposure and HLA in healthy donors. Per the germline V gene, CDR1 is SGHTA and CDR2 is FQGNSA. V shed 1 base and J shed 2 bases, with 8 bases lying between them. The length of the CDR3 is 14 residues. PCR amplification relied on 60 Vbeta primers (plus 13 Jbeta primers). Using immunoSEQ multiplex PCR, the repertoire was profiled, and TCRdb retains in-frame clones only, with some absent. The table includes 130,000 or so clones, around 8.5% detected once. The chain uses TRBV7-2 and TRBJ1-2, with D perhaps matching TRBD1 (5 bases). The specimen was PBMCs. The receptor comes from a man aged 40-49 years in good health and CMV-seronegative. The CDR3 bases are TGTGCCAGCAGCTTAGAGTCAGGGAACTATGGCTACACCTTC. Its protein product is CASSLESGNYGYTF.